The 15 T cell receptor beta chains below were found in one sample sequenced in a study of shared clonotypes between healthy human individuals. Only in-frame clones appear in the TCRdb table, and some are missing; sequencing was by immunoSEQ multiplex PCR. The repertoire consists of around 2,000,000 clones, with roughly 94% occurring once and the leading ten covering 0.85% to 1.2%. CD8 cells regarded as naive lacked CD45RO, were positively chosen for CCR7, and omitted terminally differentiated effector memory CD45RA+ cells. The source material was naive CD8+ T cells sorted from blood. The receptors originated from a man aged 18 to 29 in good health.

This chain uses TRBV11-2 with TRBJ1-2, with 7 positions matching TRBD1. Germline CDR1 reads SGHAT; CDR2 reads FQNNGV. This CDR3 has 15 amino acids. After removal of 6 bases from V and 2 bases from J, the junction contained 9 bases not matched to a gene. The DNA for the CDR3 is TGTGCCAGCAGAGAGGAACCACAGGGGAACTATGGCTACACCTTC. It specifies CASREEPQGNYGYTF.

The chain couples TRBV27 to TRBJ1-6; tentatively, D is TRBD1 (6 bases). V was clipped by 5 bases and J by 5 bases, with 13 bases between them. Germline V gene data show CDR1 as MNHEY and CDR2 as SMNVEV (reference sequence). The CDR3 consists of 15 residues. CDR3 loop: CASSMGALNNSPLHF. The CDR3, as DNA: TGTGCCAGCAGTATGGGGGCCCTTAATAATTCACCCCTCCACTTT.

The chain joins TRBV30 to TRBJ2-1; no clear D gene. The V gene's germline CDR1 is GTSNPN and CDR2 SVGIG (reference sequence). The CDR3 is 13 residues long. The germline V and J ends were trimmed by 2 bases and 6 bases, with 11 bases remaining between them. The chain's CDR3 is CAWSRTEINEQFF. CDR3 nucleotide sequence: TGTGCCTGGAGTCGGACGGAAATCAATGAGCAGTTCTTC.

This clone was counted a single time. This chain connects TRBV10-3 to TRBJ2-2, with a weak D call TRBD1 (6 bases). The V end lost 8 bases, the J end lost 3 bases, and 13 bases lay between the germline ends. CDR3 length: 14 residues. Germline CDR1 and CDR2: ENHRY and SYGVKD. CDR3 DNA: TGTGCCATCCGTAGGGACACCTACACCGGGGAGCTGTTTTTT. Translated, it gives CAIRRDTYTGELFF.

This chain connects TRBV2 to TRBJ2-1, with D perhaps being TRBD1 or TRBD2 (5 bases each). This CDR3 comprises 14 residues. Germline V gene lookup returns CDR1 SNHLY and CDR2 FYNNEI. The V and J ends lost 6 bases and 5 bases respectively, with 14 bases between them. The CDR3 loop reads CASRPGPWNNEQFF. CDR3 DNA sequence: TGTGCCAGCAGGCCGGGACCCTGGAACAATGAGCAGTTCTTC.

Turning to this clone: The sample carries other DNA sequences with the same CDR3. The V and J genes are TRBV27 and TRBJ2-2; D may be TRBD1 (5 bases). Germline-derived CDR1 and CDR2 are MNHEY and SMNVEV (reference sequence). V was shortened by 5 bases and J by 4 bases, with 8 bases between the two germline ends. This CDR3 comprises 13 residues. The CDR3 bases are TGTGCCAGCAGTCCGACAGTCACCGGGGAGCTGTTTTTT. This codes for CASSPTVTGELFF.

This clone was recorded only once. CDR3: CASSPLGQGVKDTQYF. CDR3 coding DNA: TGTGCCAGCAGCCCCCTCGGACAGGGGGTAAAGGATACGCAGTATTTT. V is TRBV7-9 and J is TRBJ2-3, with 10 bases that match TRBD1. The germline V gene has CDR1 SEHNR and CDR2 FQNEAQ (reference sequence). The CDR3 has 16 amino acids. V trimming: 5 bases; J trimming: 6 bases; junction bases outside the gene matches: 11.

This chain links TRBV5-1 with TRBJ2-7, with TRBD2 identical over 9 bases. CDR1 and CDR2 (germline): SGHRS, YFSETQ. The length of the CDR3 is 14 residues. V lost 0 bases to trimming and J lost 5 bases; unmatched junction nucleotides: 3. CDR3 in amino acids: CASSLGASGNEQYF. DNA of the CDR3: TGCGCCAGCAGCTTGGGAGCTAGCGGGAACGAGCAGTACTTC.

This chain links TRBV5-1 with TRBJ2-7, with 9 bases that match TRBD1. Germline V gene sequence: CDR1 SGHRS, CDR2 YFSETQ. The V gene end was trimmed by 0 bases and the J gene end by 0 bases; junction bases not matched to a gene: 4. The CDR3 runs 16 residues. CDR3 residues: CASSLDPGQGSYEQYF. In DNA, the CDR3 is TGCGCCAGCAGCTTGGACCCGGGACAGGGCTCCTACGAGCAGTACTTC.

In DNA, the CDR3 is TGTGCCAGCAGCTTCGCGGGGGTCTACGAGCAGTACTTC. Its translation is CASSFAGVYEQYF. The chain combines TRBV7-9 with TRBJ2-7; TRBD2 matches at 7 bases. This CDR3 has 13 residues. Germline V CDR1 and CDR2: SEHNR, FQNEAQ (reference sequence). After removal of 3 bases from V and 3 bases from J, the junction contained 2 bases not matched to a gene.

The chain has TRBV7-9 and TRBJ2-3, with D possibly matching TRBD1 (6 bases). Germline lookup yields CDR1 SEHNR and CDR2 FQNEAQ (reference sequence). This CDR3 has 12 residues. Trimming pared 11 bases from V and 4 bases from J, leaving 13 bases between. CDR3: CAADEGADTQYF. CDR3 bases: TGTGCCGCAGACGAGGGGGCAGATACGCAGTATTTT.

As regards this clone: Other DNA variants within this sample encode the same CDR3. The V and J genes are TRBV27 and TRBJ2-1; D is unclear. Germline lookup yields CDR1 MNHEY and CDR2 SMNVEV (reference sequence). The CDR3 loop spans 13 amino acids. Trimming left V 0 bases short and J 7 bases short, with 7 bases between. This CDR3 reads CASSLSSANEQFF. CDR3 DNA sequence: TGTGCCAGCAGTTTATCTAGTGCGAATGAGCAGTTCTTC.

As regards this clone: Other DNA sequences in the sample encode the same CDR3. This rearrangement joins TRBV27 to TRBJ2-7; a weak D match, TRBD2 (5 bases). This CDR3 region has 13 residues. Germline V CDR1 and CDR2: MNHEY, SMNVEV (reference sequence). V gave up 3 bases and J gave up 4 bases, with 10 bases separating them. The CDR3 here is CASSFGISYEQYF. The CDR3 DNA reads TGTGCCAGCAGTTTCGGGATATCATACGAGCAGTACTTC.

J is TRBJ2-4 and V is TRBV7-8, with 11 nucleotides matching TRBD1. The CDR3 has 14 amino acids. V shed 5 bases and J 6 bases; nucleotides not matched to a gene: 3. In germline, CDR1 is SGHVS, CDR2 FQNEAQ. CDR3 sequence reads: CASSAGQGGNIQYF. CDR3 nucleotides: TGTGCCAGCAGCGCGGGACAGGGGGGAAACATTCAGTACTTC.

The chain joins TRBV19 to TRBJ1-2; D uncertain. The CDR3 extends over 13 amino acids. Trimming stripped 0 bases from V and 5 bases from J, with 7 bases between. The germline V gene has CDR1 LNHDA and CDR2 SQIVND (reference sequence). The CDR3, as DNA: TGTGCCAGTAGTATAGATAGTCCTTATGGCTACACCTTC. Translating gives CASSIDSPYGYTF. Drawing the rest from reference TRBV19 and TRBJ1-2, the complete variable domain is DGGITQSPKYLFRKEGQNVTLSCEQNLNHDAMYWYRQDPGQGLRLIYYSQIVNDFQKGDIAEGYSVSREKKESFPLTVTSAQKNPTAFYLCASSIDSPYGYTFGSGTRLTVV.